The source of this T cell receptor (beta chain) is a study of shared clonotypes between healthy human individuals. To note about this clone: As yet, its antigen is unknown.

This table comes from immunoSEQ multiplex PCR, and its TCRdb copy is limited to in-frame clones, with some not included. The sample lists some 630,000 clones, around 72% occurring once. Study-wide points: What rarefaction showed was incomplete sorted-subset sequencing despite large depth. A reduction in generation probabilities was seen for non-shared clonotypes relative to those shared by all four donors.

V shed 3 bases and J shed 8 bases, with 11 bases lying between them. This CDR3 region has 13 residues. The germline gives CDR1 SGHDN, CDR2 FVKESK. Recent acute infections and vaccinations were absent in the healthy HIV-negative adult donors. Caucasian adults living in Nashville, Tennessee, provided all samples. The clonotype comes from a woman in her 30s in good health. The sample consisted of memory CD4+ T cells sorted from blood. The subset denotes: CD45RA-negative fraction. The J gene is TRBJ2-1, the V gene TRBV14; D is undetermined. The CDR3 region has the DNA TGTGCCAGCAGCCAGGAAGAAGCCGATGAGCAGTTCTTC. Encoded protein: CASSQEEADEQFF.